Listed below are T cell receptor beta chains from one sample, sequenced in a study of regulatory T cells in long-lasting Graves disease. Via MiXCR, TCRdb re-called the multiplex PCR reads, giving one row per CDR3 protein. Of approximately 290,000 distinct CDR3 sequences in the sample, around 21% are singletons; the top ten hold around three fifths. The sample here was peripheral blood mononuclear cells (PBMCs), taken when the disease was refractory, from a patient treated with antithyroid drugs. These receptors all stem from a female donor with Graves disease. CDR3s include the opening cysteine and the closing phenylalanine or tryptophan. Fields, in order: V gene, clone size, D gene, J gene, CDR3 protein, CDR3 DNA. D genes are given only for firm matches. Size is stated for part of the rows, as once, few or many counts, or as a class when the clone is expanded.

TRBV7-6	-	-	TRBJ2-5	CASSLRFQDSTEETQYF	TGTGCCAGCAGCTTACGGTTCCAGGACTCTACCGAAGAGACCCAGTACTTC
TRBV3-1	few	-	TRBJ2-2	CASSQKLAPSGELFF	TGTGCCAGCAGCCAAAAGCTAGCGCCAAGCGGGGAGCTGTTTTTT
TRBV28	few	-	TRBJ2-5	CASSFLQAQETQYF	TGTGCCAGCAGTTTCCTACAGGCGCAAGAGACCCAGTACTTC
TRBV28	few	-	TRBJ2-7	CASSPLNHEQYF	TGTGCCAGCAGTCCACTTAATCACGAGCAGTACTTC
TRBV20-1	few	-	TRBJ2-7	CSARLVSSYEQYF	TGCAGTGCTAGGCTCGTTAGCTCCTACGAGCAGTACTTC
TRBV29-1	-	-	TRBJ1-1	CSVGVLNTEAFF	TGCAGCGTTGGGGTGCTGAACACTGAAGCTTTCTTT
TRBV5-1	-	TRBD1	TRBJ1-4	CASSFQGAANEKLFF	TGCGCCAGCAGCTTCCAGGGGGCGGCTAATGAAAAACTGTTTTTT
TRBV2	many	-	TRBJ1-5	CASRPDQPQHF	TGTGCCAGCAGACCGGATCAGCCCCAGCATTTT
TRBV4-1	-	-	TRBJ1-1	CASSQDRQYTEAFF	TGCGCCAGCAGCCAAGACAGACAGTACACTGAAGCTTTCTTT
TRBV7-8	few	-	TRBJ1-5	CASSLGNGGGQPQHF	TGTGCCAGCAGCCTGGGAAACGGGGGAGGGCAGCCCCAGCATTTT
TRBV20-1	few	-	TRBJ1-1	CSARDFGLHQAFF	TGCAGTGCTAGAGATTTCGGTTTGCACCAAGCTTTCTTT
TRBV2	few	-	TRBJ1-1	CASESPQGRDTEAFF	TGTGCCAGTGAGTCCCCCCAGGGAAGGGACACTGAAGCTTTCTTT
TRBV7-9	-	-	TRBJ2-3	CASAGTATDTQYF	TGTGCCAGCGCCGGGACTGCCACAGATACGCAGTATTTT
TRBV5-1	few	-	TRBJ1-4	CASSLGRSATNEKLFF	TGCGCCAGCAGCCTTGGGAGGTCAGCAACTAATGAAAAACTGTTTTTT
TRBV12-3/TRBV12-4	many	-	TRBJ1-1	CASIPTMENTEAFF	TGTGCCAGCATCCCTACGATGGAGAACACTGAAGCTTTCTTT